The rows below give T cell receptor beta chains drawn from one sample of a study of blood T cell repertoires in COVID-19. Sequencing used immunoSEQ multiplex PCR; TCRdb keeps in-frame clones, though not all of them. This sample has under 300,000 clones, with 80% to 95% found just once. The sequenced sample was peripheral blood. The receptors come from a man aged 25-40 years with COVID-19, enrolled during active disease. Each CDR3 is given with its conserved first and last residue. A D gene is named only where the DNA matches it firmly. Size is stated for part of the rows, as once, few or many counts, or as a class when the clone is expanded.

TRBJ2-1,TRBD1,TRBV27,.,TGTGCCAGCAGTTCAAGTTCAGGGGGCGGGCAGTTCTTC,CASSSSSGGGQFF
TRBJ2-5,TRBD2,TRBV12-3/TRBV12-4,.,TGTGCCAGCAGGTCCGGGGGGGCCGAGACCCAGTACTTC,CASRSGGAETQYF
TRBJ1-1,.,TRBV10-1,.,TGCGCCAGCAGTGAGTCACCAGATGTGAACACTGAAGCTTTCTTT,CASSESPDVNTEAFF
TRBJ1-2,.,TRBV5-4,.,TGTGCCAGCAGCTTGGACCGACAGTCAGACGGCTACACCTTC,CASSLDRQSDGYTF
TRBJ1-2,.,TRBV6-2/TRBV6-3,.,TGTGCCAGCAGTTACAGGGGCAGTATCTATGGCTACACCTTC,CASSYRGSIYGYTF
TRBJ1-5,.,TRBV2,.,TGTGCCAGCAGGACAGGCCATAGCAATCAGCCCCAGCATTTT,CASRTGHSNQPQHF
TRBJ2-4,.,TRBV3-1/TRBV3-2,.,TGTGCCAGCAGCCATATTCCGACAGGCCTCACAAACATTCAGTACTTC,CASSHIPTGLTNIQYF
TRBJ1-2,.,TRBV10-3,few,TGTGCCATCAGTGATGACAACAGGGCTAACTATGGCTACACCTTC,CAISDDNRANYGYTF
TRBJ2-2,TRBD2,TRBV3-1/TRBV3-2,.,TGTGCCAGCAGCCACATATTAGCGGGGGGAACTACCGGGGAGCTGTTTTTT,CASSHILAGGTTGELFF
TRBJ1-5,TRBD1,TRBV19,.,TGTGCCAGTAACCCTGGACAGGGGGCACCCAGCAATCAGCCCCAGCATTTT,CASNPGQGAPSNQPQHF
TRBJ1-6,TRBD1,TRBV18,.,TGTGCCAGCTCACCGCGCGACAGGGGGAATTCACCCCTCCACTTT,CASSPRDRGNSPLHF